The rows below give T cell receptor beta chains drawn from one sample of a study of blood T cell repertoires in COVID-19. Method: immunoSEQ multiplex PCR; TCRdb's copy keeps in-frame clones and lacks some. This table holds about 400,000 clones, more than 85% found once. Sequencing was performed on peripheral blood. These receptors came from a human donor in a cohort sampled during active COVID-19. The CDR3 runs from the conserved cysteine through the conserved F or W. The D gene is left open where the match is weak. Size is omitted from some rows. Given values are once, few, many or a class for expanded clones.

size: NA
V: TRBV5-1
D: NA
J: TRBJ1-1
CDR3: CASSPGGYTEAFF
DNA: TGCGCCAGCAGCCCGGGTGGGTATACTGAAGCTTTCTTT

size: NA
V: TRBV10-3
D: TRBD1
J: TRBJ1-1
CDR3: CAIRVGQENTEAFF
DNA: TGTGCCATCAGGGTGGGACAGGAGAACACTGAAGCTTTCTTT

size: NA
V: TRBV29-1
D: NA
J: TRBJ1-2
CDR3: CSVEHPTGSEVYGYTF
DNA: TGCAGCGTTGAACACCCGACAGGATCTGAAGTATATGGCTACACCTTC

size: NA
V: TRBV20-1
D: NA
J: TRBJ2-2
CDR3: CSASDGMNTGELFF
DNA: TGCAGTGCTAGTGACGGGATGAACACCGGGGAGCTGTTTTTT

size: NA
V: TRBV18
D: TRBD1
J: TRBJ2-3
CDR3: CASSRGQGAFDTQYF
DNA: TGTGCCAGCTCACGAGGACAGGGGGCATTTGATACGCAGTATTTT

size: NA
V: TRBV28
D: NA
J: TRBJ2-5
CDR3: CASSLLGRETQYF
DNA: TGTGCCAGCAGTTTGTTGGGGCGGGAGACCCAGTACTTC

size: NA
V: TRBV30
D: NA
J: TRBJ1-1
CDR3: CAWAQGIRNTEAFF
DNA: TGTGCCTGGGCACAGGGAATCAGGAACACTGAAGCTTTCTTT

size: NA
V: TRBV2
D: NA
J: TRBJ2-7
CDR3: CASRPPSHEQYF
DNA: TGTGCCAGCAGACCCCCTAGTCACGAGCAGTACTTC

size: NA
V: TRBV25-1
D: NA
J: TRBJ1-2
CDR3: CASSGDPQGQFTF
DNA: TGTGCCAGCAGTGGGGATCCACAGGGCCAGTTCACCTTC

size: NA
V: TRBV2
D: NA
J: TRBJ1-2
CDR3: CASSEGDVLANYGYTF
DNA: TGTGCCAGCAGTGAAGGTGACGTCCTAGCTAACTATGGCTACACCTTC

size: NA
V: TRBV9
D: TRBD2
J: TRBJ2-1
CDR3: CASSVYGTSGDNEQFF
DNA: TGTGCCAGCAGCGTATACGGGACTAGCGGGGACAATGAGCAGTTCTTC

size: NA
V: TRBV4-1
D: NA
J: TRBJ2-2
CDR3: CASSQDSSGSLTGELFF
DNA: TGCGCCAGCAGCCAAGATTCCAGCGGCTCGCTGACCGGGGAGCTGTTTTTT

size: NA
V: TRBV25-1
D: NA
J: TRBJ2-7
CDR3: CASSTQTGGYEQYF
DNA: TGTGCCAGCAGTACCCAGACCGGGGGCTACGAGCAGTACTTC

size: NA
V: TRBV18
D: NA
J: TRBJ2-5
CDR3: CASSARERETQYF
DNA: TGTGCCAGCTCAGCAAGGGAGAGGGAGACCCAGTACTTC

size: NA
V: TRBV20-1
D: NA
J: TRBJ1-5
CDR3: CSASGQGNQPQHF
DNA: TGCAGTGCTAGTGGGCAGGGCAATCAGCCCCAGCATTTT

size: NA
V: TRBV18
D: NA
J: TRBJ2-1
CDR3: CASSPHEEDEQFF
DNA: TGTGCCAGCTCACCCCACGAGGAGGATGAGCAGTTCTTC

size: NA
V: TRBV6-5
D: NA
J: TRBJ1-1
CDR3: CASSRKDGGQEAFF
DNA: TGTGCCAGCAGTAGAAAGGACGGGGGGCAGGAAGCTTTCTTT

size: NA
V: TRBV7-9
D: NA
J: TRBJ2-1
CDR3: CASNPGGGAGGEQFF
DNA: TGTGCCAGCAACCCCGGAGGGGGGGCTGGTGGTGAGCAGTTCTTC

size: NA
V: TRBV7-3
D: TRBD2
J: TRBJ2-2
CDR3: CASSPVGGANTGELFF
DNA: TGTGCCAGCAGCCCTGTCGGGGGGGCGAACACCGGGGAGCTGTTTTTT

size: NA
V: TRBV20-1
D: TRBD1
J: TRBJ2-7
CDR3: CSAGTGYEQYF
DNA: TGCAGTGCAGGGACAGGGTACGAGCAGTACTTC

size: NA
V: TRBV10-3
D: NA
J: TRBJ1-2
CDR3: CAISESSGDGGNYGYTF
DNA: TGTGCCATCAGTGAGTCCTCCGGAGACGGTGGGAACTATGGCTACACCTTC

size: NA
V: TRBV28
D: TRBD1
J: TRBJ1-1
CDR3: CASSFRTGGDTEAFF
DNA: TGTGCCAGCAGTTTCCGGACAGGGGGAGACACTGAAGCTTTCTTT

size: NA
V: TRBV25-1
D: TRBD1
J: TRBJ2-5
CDR3: CASSIEGQNQETQYF
DNA: TGTGCCAGCAGTATCGAGGGACAGAACCAAGAGACCCAGTACTTC

size: NA
V: TRBV19
D: TRBD2
J: TRBJ2-5
CDR3: CASSPGLARSETQYF
DNA: TGTGCCAGTAGTCCGGGACTAGCCCGATCCGAGACCCAGTACTTC

size: NA
V: TRBV5-1
D: NA
J: TRBJ2-7
CDR3: CASSPWGPAYEQYF
DNA: TGCGCCAGCAGCCCCTGGGGCCCTGCCTACGAGCAGTACTTC

size: NA
V: TRBV5-8
D: NA
J: TRBJ2-3
CDR3: CASSPGTSSTDTQYF
DNA: TGTGCCAGCAGCCCCGGGACATCTAGCACAGATACGCAGTATTTT

size: few
V: TRBV2
D: TRBD1
J: TRBJ2-7
CDR3: CASSRRPGTGGEAYEQYF
DNA: TGTGCCAGCAGTAGACGTCCCGGGACAGGGGGCGAAGCCTACGAGCAGTACTTC

size: NA
V: TRBV9
D: TRBD1
J: TRBJ2-5
CDR3: CASSSRDSTPNTAKETQYF
DNA: TGTGCCAGCAGCTCCCGGGACAGCACTCCAAATACAGCAAAAGAGACCCAGTACTTC

size: few
V: TRBV7-2
D: NA
J: TRBJ2-1
CDR3: CASSLERSFYNEQFF
DNA: TGTGCCAGCAGCTTAGAGCGAAGTTTTTACAATGAGCAGTTCTTC

size: NA
V: TRBV14
D: NA
J: TRBJ1-6
CDR3: CASSTAGWAYNSPLHF
DNA: TGTGCCAGCAGCACGGCAGGATGGGCCTATAATTCACCCCTCCACTTT

size: NA
V: TRBV28
D: TRBD2
J: TRBJ2-3
CDR3: CASCEVSGKVDTQYF
DNA: TGTGCCAGCTGTGAGGTTAGCGGGAAAGTCGATACGCAGTATTTT

size: few
V: TRBV5-1
D: TRBD2
J: TRBJ2-3
CDR3: CASDTGGVTDTQYF
DNA: TGCGCCAGCGATACGGGGGGAGTCACAGATACGCAGTATTTT

size: NA
V: TRBV18
D: NA
J: TRBJ2-2
CDR3: CASSPLLGAPGGELFF
DNA: TGTGCCAGCTCACCACTCTTGGGGGCCCCCGGCGGGGAGCTGTTTTTT

size: NA
V: TRBV7-8
D: NA
J: TRBJ2-7
CDR3: CASSSGRGSYEQYF
DNA: TGTGCCAGCAGCTCGGGGAGGGGGAGCTACGAGCAGTACTTC

size: NA
V: TRBV7-9
D: NA
J: TRBJ1-3
CDR3: CASSLVGGGNTIYF
DNA: TGTGCCAGCAGCTTAGTGGGAGGTGGAAACACCATATATTTT

size: NA
V: TRBV13
D: NA
J: TRBJ1-3
CDR3: CASSQSAGRLTHTIYF
DNA: TGTGCCAGCAGCCAATCCGCGGGGCGCCTTACCCACACCATATATTTT

size: NA
V: TRBV7-2
D: NA
J: TRBJ1-6
CDR3: CASSSYRDSPLHF
DNA: TGTGCCAGCAGCTCCTACCGGGATTCACCCCTCCACTTT

size: once
V: TRBV6-6
D: NA
J: TRBJ2-7
CDR3: CASSSFYEQYF
DNA: TGTGCCAGCAGTTCCTTCTACGAGCAGTACTTC

size: once
V: TRBV7-9
D: NA
J: TRBJ1-4
CDR3: CASSPCRGSRKEKLFF
DNA: TGTGCCAGCAGCCCTTGTCGGGGAAGCAGAAAGGAAAAACTGTTTTTT

size: NA
V: TRBV7-3
D: TRBD2
J: TRBJ2-1
CDR3: CASSFLSLGTTSEQFF
DNA: TGTGCCAGCAGCTTTTTATCTCTCGGGACTACATCTGAGCAGTTCTTC

size: NA
V: TRBV7-2
D: TRBD2
J: TRBJ2-3
CDR3: CASSLGVAGGLVTDTQYF
DNA: TGTGCCAGCAGCTTAGGGGTAGCGGGGGGGCTAGTCACAGATACGCAGTATTTT

size: NA
V: TRBV19
D: NA
J: TRBJ1-2
CDR3: CASSMGAGYTF
DNA: TGTGCCAGTAGTATGGGCGCCGGCTACACCTTC

size: NA
V: TRBV10-1
D: TRBD1
J: TRBJ2-7
CDR3: CASNGQEPYEQYF
DNA: TGCGCCAGCAATGGACAGGAACCCTACGAGCAGTACTTC

size: few
V: TRBV5-5
D: NA
J: TRBJ1-5
CDR3: CASSLAGDQPQHF
DNA: TGTGCCAGCAGCTTGGCCGGGGATCAGCCCCAGCATTTT

size: NA
V: TRBV18
D: NA
J: TRBJ2-5
CDR3: CASSPGSSETQYF
DNA: TGTGCCAGCTCACCAGGCAGTAGCGAGACCCAGTACTTC

size: NA
V: TRBV13
D: NA
J: TRBJ1-2
CDR3: CASSWGGTPLGGYTF
DNA: TGTGCCAGCAGCTGGGGGGGGACCCCCTTAGGAGGCTACACCTTC

size: NA
V: TRBV30
D: NA
J: TRBJ1-2
CDR3: CAWSVLGGQLYGYTF
DNA: TGTGCCTGGAGTGTACTTGGGGGCCAACTTTATGGCTACACCTTC

size: few
V: TRBV6-4
D: NA
J: TRBJ1-5
CDR3: CASSEETDQPQHF
DNA: TGTGCCAGCAGTGAAGAGACAGACCAGCCCCAGCATTTT

size: NA
V: TRBV27
D: TRBD2
J: TRBJ2-3
CDR3: CASSLSALAGDTQYF
DNA: TGTGCCAGCAGTTTATCAGCCCTAGCGGGAGATACGCAGTATTTT

size: NA
V: TRBV5-1
D: TRBD1
J: TRBJ2-5
CDR3: CASSFGTGSGETQYF
DNA: TGCGCCAGCAGCTTCGGGACAGGGTCCGGCGAGACCCAGTACTTC

size: NA
V: TRBV6-1
D: NA
J: TRBJ2-1
CDR3: CASSEQYRVNEQFF
DNA: TGTGCCAGCAGTGAACAGTACAGGGTCAATGAGCAGTTCTTC

size: many
V: TRBV30
D: NA
J: TRBJ1-2
CDR3: CAWSDPGYGYTF
DNA: TGTGCCTGGAGTGACCCCGGCTATGGCTACACCTTC

size: NA
V: TRBV5-1
D: TRBD2
J: TRBJ2-4
CDR3: CASSLGSGDIQYF
DNA: TGCGCCAGCAGCTTGGGCAGCGGGGACATTCAGTACTTC

size: NA
V: TRBV19
D: TRBD2
J: TRBJ2-5
CDR3: CASSESASGGAVQETQYF
DNA: TGTGCCAGTAGCGAGTCAGCTAGCGGGGGGGCGGTCCAAGAGACCCAGTACTTC

size: NA
V: TRBV5-5
D: TRBD2
J: TRBJ2-5
CDR3: CASSQRTSGGAGETQYF
DNA: TGTGCCAGCAGCCAACGGACTAGCGGGGGGGCCGGGGAGACCCAGTACTTC

size: NA
V: TRBV5-1
D: NA
J: TRBJ2-6
CDR3: CASSLVTGAGANVLTF
DNA: TGCGCCAGCAGCTTGGTCACGGGAGCTGGGGCCAACGTCCTGACTTTC

size: NA
V: TRBV7-8
D: TRBD1
J: TRBJ1-2
CDR3: CASNPTGIGYGYTF
DNA: TGTGCCAGCAACCCGACAGGGATCGGCTATGGCTACACCTTC

size: NA
V: TRBV19
D: TRBD1
J: TRBJ2-2
CDR3: CASSIGQGATGELFF
DNA: TGTGCCAGTAGTATAGGACAGGGGGCAACCGGGGAGCTGTTTTTT

size: many
V: TRBV7-3
D: NA
J: TRBJ2-3
CDR3: CASSLTGGQTDTQYF
DNA: TGTGCCAGCAGCTTAACGGGGGGGCAAACAGATACGCAGTATTTT

size: NA
V: TRBV11-2
D: TRBD2
J: TRBJ2-1
CDR3: CASSRTGTSTFNEQFF
DNA: TGTGCCAGCAGCCGGACCGGGACTAGCACGTTCAATGAGCAGTTCTTC